This TCR beta chain derives from a study of graft-versus-host responses after intestinal transplantation. TCRdb's copy holds only in-frame clones and misses some; the assay was immunoSEQ multiplex PCR. Among about 97,000 clones, about nine tenths were seen once, and the ten largest hold more than 15%. With respect to this clone: Its antigen is not known.

Study findings and constraints: Researchers found GvH clones in recipient marrow, and some showed up first in ileum or blood.

The germline V gene has CDR1 SGDLS and CDR2 YYNGEE. The CDR3 is 18 residues long. V was trimmed by 3 bases and J by 0 bases, leaving 16 bases between them. The rearrangement joins TRBV9 to TRBJ1-6; perhaps TRBD1 as D (5 bases). The source of this sequence is a human patient who received an intestinal transplant, so some T cells may come from the graft donor. Sequencing was performed on PBMCs, taken roughly 450 days after intestinal transplant. The DNA of the CDR3 is TGTGCCAGCAGCGCCACTCATTCAGGGAGCTCCTATAATTCACCCCTCCACTTT. Its protein is CASSATHSGSSYNSPLHF.